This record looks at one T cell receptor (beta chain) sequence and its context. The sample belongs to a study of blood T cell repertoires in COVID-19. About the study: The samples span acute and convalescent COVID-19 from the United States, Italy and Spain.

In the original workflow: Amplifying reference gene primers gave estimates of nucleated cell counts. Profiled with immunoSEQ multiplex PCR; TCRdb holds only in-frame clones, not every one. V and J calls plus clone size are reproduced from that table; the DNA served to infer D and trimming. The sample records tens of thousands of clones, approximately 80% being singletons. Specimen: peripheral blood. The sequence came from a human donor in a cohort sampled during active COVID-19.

DNA for the CDR3: TGTGCCAGCAGCTCGCCGGGACTTAACGCGAACACCGGGGAGCTGTTTTTT. The encoded protein is CASSSPGLNANTGELFF. The chain employs TRBV11-2 and TRBJ2-2; possibly TRBD2 for D (6 bases). Trimming pared 4 bases from V and 0 bases from J, leaving 15 bases between. Germline loops: CDR1 SGHAT, CDR2 FQNNGV. CDR3 size: 17 residues.